This T cell receptor (beta chain) was observed in a study of regulatory T cells in long-lasting Graves disease. According to the study, TCR beta libraries were built with iRepertoire HTBI primers and CDR3-region Arm-PCR. TCRdb re-called the multiplex PCR reads through MiXCR, storing one row per CDR3 protein. The data show 350,000 to 500,000 distinct CDR3 sequences, less than 20% seen once. Germline loops: CDR1 LNHDA, CDR2 SQIVND (reference sequence). This CDR3 contains 16 residues. V was clipped by 6 bases and J by 1 base, with 16 bases between them. The time point is: newly diagnosed GD, antithyroid drugs for less than 3 months. Making the TCR library involved RNA that had been extracted from PBMCs. EDTA tubes received roughly 8.6 milliliters of drawn peripheral blood. Turning to this clonotype: The target antigen is unknown.

Study outcomes and limitations: Gene preferences differed: TRBV28, TRBJ1-2, TRBJ2-5 in persistent cases.

This sample was also put to use in a study of T cells in Graves' hyperthyroidism and ophthalmopathy. That paper states: From stable hyperthyroidism, ophthalmopathy was set apart by a 13 V-J model.

This sample comprised peripheral blood mononuclear cells (PBMCs), obtained at new diagnosis, from a patient treated with antithyroid drugs. The rearrangement joins TRBV19 to TRBJ2-4; D unresolved. The clonotype was recovered from a woman in her thirties with Graves disease. CDR3 sequence (DNA): TGTGCCAGTAGCCTGTGGTCCCGAGGTGCCAAAAACATTCAGTACTTC. It encodes CASSLWSRGAKNIQYF.